This T cell receptor beta chain was sequenced for a study of T cells after posttransplantation cyclophosphamide. Some clones are missing from TCRdb's copy, which holds only in-frame ones; the method was immunoSEQ multiplex PCR. The sample presents just over 25,000 clones, none singletons. Germline V gene data show CDR1 as MNHEY and CDR2 as SMNVEV (reference sequence). The V gene lost 6 bases and the J gene lost 2 bases, with 14 bases spanning the gap. The CDR3 is 14 amino acids. There are many counts of this clone. Other nucleotide sequences in the sample specify the same CDR3. The chain combines TRBV27 with TRBJ2-7, with D possibly matching TRBD2 (5 bases). The sample was PBMCs. The sequence derives from a man over 45 in good health, CMV-negative, and a related stem cell transplant donor. The CDR3 DNA sequence: TGTGCCAGCAGGAGGGCTTACCCCACCTACGAGCAGTACTTC. Protein product: CASRRAYPTYEQYF.